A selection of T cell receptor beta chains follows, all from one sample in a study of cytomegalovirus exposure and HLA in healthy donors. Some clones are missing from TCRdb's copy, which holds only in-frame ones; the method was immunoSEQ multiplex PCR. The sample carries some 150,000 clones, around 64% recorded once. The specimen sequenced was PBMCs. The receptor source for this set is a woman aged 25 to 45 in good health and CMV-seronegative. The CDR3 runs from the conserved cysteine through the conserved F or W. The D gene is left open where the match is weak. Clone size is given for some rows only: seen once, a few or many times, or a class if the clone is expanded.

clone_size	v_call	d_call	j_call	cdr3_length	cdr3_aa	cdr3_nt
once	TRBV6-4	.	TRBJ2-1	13	CASSDSWVQGWFF	TGTGCCAGCAGTGACTCATGGGTCCAGGGATGGTTCTTC
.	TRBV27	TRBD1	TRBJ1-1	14	CASREGTVNTEAFF	TGTGCCAGCAGAGAGGGGACAGTGAACACTGAAGCTTTCTTT
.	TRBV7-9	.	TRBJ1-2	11	CASVGDYGYTF	TGTGCCTCGGTAGGGGACTATGGCTACACCTTC
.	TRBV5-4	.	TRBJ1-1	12	CASSLAGLKAFF	TGTGCCAGCAGCTTGGCGGGTCTTAAAGCTTTCTTT
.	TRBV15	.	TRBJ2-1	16	CATSSKRASSYNEQFF	TGTGCCACCAGCAGTAAGCGGGCGAGCTCCTACAATGAGCAGTTCTTC
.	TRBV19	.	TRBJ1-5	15	CASSIVSPGGQPQHF	TGTGCCAGTAGTATAGTAAGCCCCGGAGGTCAGCCCCAGCATTTT
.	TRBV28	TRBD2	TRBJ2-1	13	CASRAGGGNEQFF	TGTGCCAGCAGGGCGGGGGGCGGCAATGAGCAGTTCTTC
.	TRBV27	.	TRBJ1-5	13	CASSFVGGQPQHF	TGTGCCAGCAGTTTCGTAGGGGGACAGCCCCAGCATTTT
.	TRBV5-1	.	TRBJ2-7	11	CASRSYHEQYF	TGCGCCAGCCGCTCTTATCACGAGCAGTACTTC
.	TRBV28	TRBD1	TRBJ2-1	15	CASSLWGTANNEQFF	TGTGCCAGCAGTTTATGGGGGACAGCCAACAATGAGCAGTTCTTC
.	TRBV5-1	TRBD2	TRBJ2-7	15	CASSPELAGDYEQYF	TGCGCCAGCAGCCCAGAACTAGCGGGAGACTACGAGCAGTACTTC
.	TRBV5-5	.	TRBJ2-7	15	CASSPSRNRPYEQYF	TGTGCCAGCAGCCCCTCCCGGAACAGACCCTACGAGCAGTACTTC
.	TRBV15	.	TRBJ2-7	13	CATTMRDFYEQYF	TGTGCCACCACCATGCGTGACTTCTACGAGCAGTACTTC
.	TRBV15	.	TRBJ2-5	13	CATARVQQETQYF	TGTGCCACCGCCAGAGTACAACAAGAGACCCAGTACTTC
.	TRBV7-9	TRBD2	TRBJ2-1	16	CASSFRGGRAWNEQFF	TGTGCCAGCAGCTTCCGGGGCGGGAGGGCCTGGAATGAGCAGTTCTTC
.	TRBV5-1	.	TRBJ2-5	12	CAIKTPIGQIYF	TGCGCCATCAAAACACCGATAGGACAGATATACTTC
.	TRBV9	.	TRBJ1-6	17	CASSVAGTYSYNSPLHF	TGTGCCAGCAGCGTAGCTGGGACTTACTCCTATAATTCACCCCTCCACTTT
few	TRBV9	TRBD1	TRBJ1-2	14	CASSAGQGAFGYTF	TGTGCCAGCAGCGCCGGACAGGGGGCTTTTGGCTACACCTTC
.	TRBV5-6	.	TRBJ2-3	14	CASSFNGGGDTQYF	TGTGCCAGCAGCTTTAACGGCGGTGGCGATACGCAGTATTTT
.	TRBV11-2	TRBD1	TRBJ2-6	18	CASSVAGTGFSGANVLTF	TGTGCCAGCAGCGTAGCCGGGACAGGGTTTTCTGGGGCCAACGTCCTGACTTTC
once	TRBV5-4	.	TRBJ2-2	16	CASTGLGLSNTGELFF	TGTGCCAGCACCGGACTGGGACTTTCGAACACCGGGGAGCTGTTTTTT
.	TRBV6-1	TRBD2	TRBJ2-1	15	CASSERGRTYNEQFF	TGTGCCAGCAGTGAGCGCGGGAGGACCTACAATGAGCAGTTCTTC
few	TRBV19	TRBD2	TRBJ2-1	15	CASSIRSGKVNEQFF	TGTGCCAGTAGTATTCGGAGCGGGAAGGTCAATGAGCAGTTCTTC
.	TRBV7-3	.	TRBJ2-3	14	CASSLRTETDTQYF	TGTGCCAGCAGCCTCCGAACTGAAACAGATACGCAGTATTTT
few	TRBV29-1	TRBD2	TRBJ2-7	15	CSVSAGMSGGYEQYF	TGCAGCGTTTCCGCCGGGATGTCGGGGGGTTACGAGCAGTACTTC
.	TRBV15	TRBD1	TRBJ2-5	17	CATSRDLRDRLKETQYF	TGTGCCACCAGCAGAGATCTACGGGACAGGTTAAAAGAGACCCAGTACTTC
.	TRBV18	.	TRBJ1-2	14	CASSTTGDNYGYTF	TGTGCCAGCTCCACGACGGGGGACAACTATGGCTACACCTTC
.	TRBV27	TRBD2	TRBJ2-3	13	CASSHAGADTQYF	TGTGCCAGCAGTCATGCGGGGGCAGATACGCAGTATTTT
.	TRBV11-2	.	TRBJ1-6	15	CASSTYSLLDSPLHF	TGTGCCAGCAGCACCTACTCCCTGCTAGATTCACCCCTCCACTTT
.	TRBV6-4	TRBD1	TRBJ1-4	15	CASSAGQGRNEKLFF	TGTGCCAGCAGTGCCGGACAGGGCCGTAATGAAAAACTGTTTTTT
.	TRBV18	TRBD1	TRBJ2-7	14	CASSPDRAGDEQYF	TGTGCCAGCTCACCGGACAGGGCCGGGGACGAGCAGTACTTC
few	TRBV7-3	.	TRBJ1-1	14	CASSLSGGNTEAFF	TGTGCCAGCAGCTTAAGCGGGGGGAACACTGAAGCTTTCTTT
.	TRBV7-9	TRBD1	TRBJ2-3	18	CASSLKADRLSSTDTQYF	TGTGCCAGCAGCTTAAAAGCGGACAGGTTATCTAGCACAGATACGCAGTATTTT